This T cell receptor (beta chain) originates from a study of T cells in tuberculosis. Study summary: IGRA-negative adolescents, IGRA-positive adolescents with latent tuberculosis and adults with active tuberculosis formed this South African cohort. Samples predate treatment or fall within its first 7 days. Study-level findings and limits: A GMM-specific repertoire classifier reached 75% to 90% accuracy, AUROC more than 0.8.

Clones were read by immunoSEQ multiplex PCR, and TCRdb kept only the in-frame ones, dropping some. This table has 47,000 or so clones, about 96% appearing once. Stated time point: new active TB diagnosis, blood taken before or within 7 days of starting treatment. HIV-seronegative South African adults aged 18 years or older had newly diagnosed active tuberculosis. Points on this clone: Its antigen is unknown.

The starting material was PBMCs, obtained at tuberculosis diagnosis. The source is an adult with tuberculosis.

CDR3 region: CASSLRGSNQPQHF. CDR3 DNA: TGTGCCAGCAGCTTGCGGGGTAGCAATCAGCCCCAGCATTTT. The chain joins TRBV5-4 to TRBJ1-5, with D hard to call. V was shortened by 1 base and J by 0 bases, with 5 bases between the two germline ends. Per germline, CDR1 SGHNT and CDR2 YYREEE (reference sequence). The CDR3 is made up of 14 amino acids.